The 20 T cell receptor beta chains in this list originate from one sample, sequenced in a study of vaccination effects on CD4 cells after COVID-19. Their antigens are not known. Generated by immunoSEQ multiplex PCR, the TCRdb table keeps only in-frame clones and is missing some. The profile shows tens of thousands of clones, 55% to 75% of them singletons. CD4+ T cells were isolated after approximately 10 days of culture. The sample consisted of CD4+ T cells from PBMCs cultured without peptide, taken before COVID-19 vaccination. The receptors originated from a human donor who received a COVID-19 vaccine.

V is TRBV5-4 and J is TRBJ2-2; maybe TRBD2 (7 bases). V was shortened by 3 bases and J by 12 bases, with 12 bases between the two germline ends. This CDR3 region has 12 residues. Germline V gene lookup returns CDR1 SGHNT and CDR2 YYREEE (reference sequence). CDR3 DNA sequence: TGTGCCAGCAGCTCGGGGGGCCCAAAGCTGTTTTTT. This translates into CASSSGGPKLFF. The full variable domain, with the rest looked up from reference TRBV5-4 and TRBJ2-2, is ETGVTQSPTHLIKTRGQQVTLRCSSQSGHNTVSWYQQALGQGPQFIFQYYREEENGRGNFPPRFSGLQFPNYSSELNVNALELDDSALYLCASSSGGPKLFFGEGSRLTVL.

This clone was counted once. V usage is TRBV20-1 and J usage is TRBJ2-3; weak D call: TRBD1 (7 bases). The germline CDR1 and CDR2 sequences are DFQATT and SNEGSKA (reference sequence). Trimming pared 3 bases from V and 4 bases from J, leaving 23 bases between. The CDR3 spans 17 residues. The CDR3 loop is CSASTGAGQRAADTQYF. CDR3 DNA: TGCAGTGCTAGTACTGGTGCGGGACAGAGGGCGGCAGATACGCAGTATTTT.

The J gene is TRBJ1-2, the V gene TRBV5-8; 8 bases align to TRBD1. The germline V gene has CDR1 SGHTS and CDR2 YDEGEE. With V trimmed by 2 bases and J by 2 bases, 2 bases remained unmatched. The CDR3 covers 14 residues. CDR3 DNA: TGTGCCAGCAGCTTCGGACAGGGAAACTATGGCTACACCTTC. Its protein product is CASSFGQGNYGYTF.

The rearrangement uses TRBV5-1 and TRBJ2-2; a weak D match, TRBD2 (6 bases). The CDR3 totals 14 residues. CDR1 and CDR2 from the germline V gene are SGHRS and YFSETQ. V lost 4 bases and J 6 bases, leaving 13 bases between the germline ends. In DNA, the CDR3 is TGCGCCAGCAGCCCCGGGACTTACCCCGGGGAGCTGTTTTTT. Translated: CASSPGTYPGELFF.

The CDR3 DNA sequence: TGTGCCAGTAGTTCCCTCCAGGGGGCCACAGATACGCAGTATTTT. As protein: CASSSLQGATDTQYF. The chain is built from TRBV19 and TRBJ2-3, with 8 bases that match TRBD1. V dropped 5 bases and J dropped 2; count of bases not matched to a gene: 6. Germline loops: CDR1 LNHDA, CDR2 SQIVND (reference sequence). The CDR3 extends over 15 amino acids.

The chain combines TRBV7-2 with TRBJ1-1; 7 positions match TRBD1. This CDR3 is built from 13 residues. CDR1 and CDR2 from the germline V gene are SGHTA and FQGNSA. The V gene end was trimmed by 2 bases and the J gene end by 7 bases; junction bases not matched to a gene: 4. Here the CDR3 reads CASSLRTGDEAFF. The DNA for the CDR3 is TGTGCCAGCAGCTTACGGACAGGAGATGAAGCTTTCTTT.

The CDR3 is CASSRVPDYEQYF. The DNA for the CDR3 is TGTGCCAGCAGCCGGGTACCAGACTACGAGCAGTACTTC. The V gene is TRBV7-9, the J gene TRBJ2-7, with unresolved D. From germline, CDR1 is SEHNR and CDR2 FQNEAQ (reference sequence). This CDR3 comprises 13 residues. V was cut by 5 bases and J by 3 bases, with 11 bases left in between.

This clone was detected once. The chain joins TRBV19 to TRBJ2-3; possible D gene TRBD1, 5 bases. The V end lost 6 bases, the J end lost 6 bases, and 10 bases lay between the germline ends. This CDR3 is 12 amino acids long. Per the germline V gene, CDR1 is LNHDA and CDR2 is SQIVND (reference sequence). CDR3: CASRGAADTQYF. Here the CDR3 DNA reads TGTGCCAGTAGAGGGGCGGCCGATACGCAGTATTTT.

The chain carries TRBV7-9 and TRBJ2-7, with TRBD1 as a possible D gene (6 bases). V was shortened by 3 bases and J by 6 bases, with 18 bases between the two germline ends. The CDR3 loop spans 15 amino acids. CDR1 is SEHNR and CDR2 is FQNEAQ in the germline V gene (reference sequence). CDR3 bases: TGTGCCAGCAGCTTGACCAACAGGGTCGGTAGCGAGCAGTACTTC. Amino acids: CASSLTNRVGSEQYF.

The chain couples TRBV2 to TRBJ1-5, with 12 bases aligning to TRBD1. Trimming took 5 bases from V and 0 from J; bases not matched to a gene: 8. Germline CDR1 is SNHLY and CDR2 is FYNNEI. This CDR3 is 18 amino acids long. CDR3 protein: CASSRDRGQLGSNQPQHF. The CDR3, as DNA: TGTGCCAGCAGTCGGGACAGGGGGCAGCTTGGTAGCAATCAGCCCCAGCATTTT.

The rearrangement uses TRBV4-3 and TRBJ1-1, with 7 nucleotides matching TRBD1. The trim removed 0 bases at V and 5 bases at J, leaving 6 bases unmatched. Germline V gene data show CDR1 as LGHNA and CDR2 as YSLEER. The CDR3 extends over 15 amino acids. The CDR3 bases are TGCGCCAGCAGCCAAGATTCAGGGGGTCGAACTGAAGCTTTCTTT. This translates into CASSQDSGGRTEAFF.

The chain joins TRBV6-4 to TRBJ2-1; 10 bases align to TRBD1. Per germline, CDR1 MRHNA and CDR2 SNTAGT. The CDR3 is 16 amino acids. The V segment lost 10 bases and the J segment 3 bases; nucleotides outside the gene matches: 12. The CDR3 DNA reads TGTGCCACCATAAGTGAGGGACAGGGGTACTACAATGAGCAGTTCTTC. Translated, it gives CATISEGQGYYNEQFF.

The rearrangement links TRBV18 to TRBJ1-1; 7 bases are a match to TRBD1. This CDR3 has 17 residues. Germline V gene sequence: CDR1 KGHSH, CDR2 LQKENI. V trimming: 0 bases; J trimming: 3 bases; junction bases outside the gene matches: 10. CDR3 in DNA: TGTGCCAGCTCACCACCGGGACAGAGGTTCACCTACACTGAAGCTTTCTTT. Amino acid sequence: CASSPPGQRFTYTEAFF.

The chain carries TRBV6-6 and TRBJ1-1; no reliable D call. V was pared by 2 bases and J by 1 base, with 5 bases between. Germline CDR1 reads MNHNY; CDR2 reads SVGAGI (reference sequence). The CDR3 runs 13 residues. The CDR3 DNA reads TGTGCCAGCAGTTACGCCAGGAACACTGAAGCTTTCTTT. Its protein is CASSYARNTEAFF.

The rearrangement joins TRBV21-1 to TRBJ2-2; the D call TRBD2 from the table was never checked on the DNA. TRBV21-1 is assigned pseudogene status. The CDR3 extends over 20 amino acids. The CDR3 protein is CASSKVRGTSGETNTGELFF. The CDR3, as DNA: TGTGCCAGCAGCAAAGTTAGGGGGACTAGCGGGGAGACGAACACCGGGGAGCTGTTTTTT.

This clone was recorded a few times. The CDR3 spells CASSMYQGLTNTEAFF. CDR3 DNA sequence: TGTGCCAGTAGTATGTATCAGGGTCTAACGAACACTGAAGCTTTCTTT. The chain carries TRBV19 and TRBJ1-1, with a possible D match to TRBD1 (5 bases). In germline, CDR1 is LNHDA, CDR2 SQIVND (reference sequence). The V end lost 3 bases, the J end lost 1 base, and 15 bases lay between the germline ends. The CDR3 is 16 residues long.

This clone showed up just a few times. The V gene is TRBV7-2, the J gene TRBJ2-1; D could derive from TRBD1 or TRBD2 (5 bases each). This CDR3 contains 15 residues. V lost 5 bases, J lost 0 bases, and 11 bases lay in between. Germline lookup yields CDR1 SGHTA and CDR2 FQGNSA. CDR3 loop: CASSRDRASYNEQFF. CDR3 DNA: TGTGCCAGCAGCAGGGACCGCGCCTCCTACAATGAGCAGTTCTTC.

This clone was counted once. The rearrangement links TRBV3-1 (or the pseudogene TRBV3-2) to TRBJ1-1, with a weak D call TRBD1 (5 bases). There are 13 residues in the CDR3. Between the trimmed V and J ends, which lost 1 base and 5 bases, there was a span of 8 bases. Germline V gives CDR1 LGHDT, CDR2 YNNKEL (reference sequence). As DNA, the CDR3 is TGTGCCAGCAGCCAAGGGGGGGAAACTGAAGCTTTCTTT. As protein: CASSQGGETEAFF.

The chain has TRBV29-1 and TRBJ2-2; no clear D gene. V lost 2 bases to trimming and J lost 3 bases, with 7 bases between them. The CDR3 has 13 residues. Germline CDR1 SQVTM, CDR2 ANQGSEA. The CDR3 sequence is CSVEKRDTGELFF. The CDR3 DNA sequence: TGCAGCGTTGAAAAAAGAGACACCGGGGAGCTGTTTTTT.

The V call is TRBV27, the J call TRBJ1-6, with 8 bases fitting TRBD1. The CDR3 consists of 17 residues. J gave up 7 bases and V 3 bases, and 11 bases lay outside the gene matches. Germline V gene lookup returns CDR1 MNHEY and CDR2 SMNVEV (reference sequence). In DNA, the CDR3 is TGTGCCAGCAGTTTTTTCCAGTCCGGGACAGGCAATTCACCCCTCCACTTT. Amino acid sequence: CASSFFQSGTGNSPLHF.